These 15 T cell receptor beta chains were sequenced from one sample in a study of CD8 T cells in ankylosing spondylitis (dated by TCRdb to 2015 to 2018). Libraries were constructed by 5' RACE. The sequencer was an Illumina HiSeq 2500. TCRdb applied fastp at Q25 and MiXCR to the public reads, then kept only in-frame beta chains. Duplicate CDR3 protein sequences are folded into a single record with the most common DNA and genes. Recorded for this sample are about 140,000 distinct CDR3 sequences; 11% of them occurred a single time. Together, the top ten hold about 4% of the sample. The sequenced sample was blood, either unsorted or a sorted T cell fraction (not recorded which). Receptors were obtained from a female donor with ankylosing spondylitis or in good health (not recorded which).

This clonotype was seen many times. V and J are TRBV6-2 or TRBV6-3 and TRBJ1-5; no clear D gene. This CDR3 has 15 amino acids. The V gene's germline CDR1 is MNHEY and CDR2 SVGEGT. V lost 2 bases and J 4 bases, leaving 12 bases between the germline ends. Written as DNA, the CDR3 is TGTGCCAGCAGTTACGGTGTTGCCCTAAATCAGCCCCAGCATTTT. The encoded protein is CASSYGVALNQPQHF.

Many counts were recorded for this clonotype. V usage is TRBV28 and J usage is TRBJ1-4; 9 bases align to TRBD1. Germline V gives CDR1 MDHEN, CDR2 SYDVKM. Trimming cost V 3 bases and J 8 bases; bases outside gene matches: 10. The CDR3 covers 16 residues. CDR3 coding DNA: TGTGCCAGCAGTTTGCCACAGGGGGCTGCCGGGGAAAAACTGTTTTTT. Translation gives CASSLPQGAAGEKLFF.

The rearrangement links TRBV7-9 to TRBJ2-7; 7 nucleotides line up with TRBD2. V lost 2 bases to trimming and J lost 1 base; unmatched junction nucleotides: 11. There are 17 residues in the CDR3. The V gene's germline CDR1 is SEHNR and CDR2 FQNEAQ (reference sequence). CDR3 bases: TGTGCCAGCAGCTTATCGAGAGGCAGGGACTATTCCTACGAGCAGTACTTC. Protein sequence: CASSLSRGRDYSYEQYF.

This clonotype was observed at least ten times. V is TRBV20-1 and J is TRBJ2-2; D gene unclear. CDR1 DFQATT and CDR2 SNEGSKA come from the germline V gene (reference sequence). Trimming removed 0 bases at V and 0 bases at J, with 5 bases between. There are 14 residues in the CDR3. CDR3 sequence: CSARDRANTGELFF. For the CDR3, the DNA is TGCAGTGCTAGAGATCGAGCGAACACCGGGGAGCTGTTTTTT.

The sample holds a few counts of this clonotype. The chain couples TRBV5-5 to TRBJ2-3; TRBD2 might be the D (6 bases). The germline V gene encodes CDR1 SGHKS and CDR2 YYEKEE (reference sequence). This CDR3 comprises 16 residues. Between the trimmed V and J ends, which lost 2 bases and 2 bases, there was a span of 15 bases. The CDR3: CASSFSGGTTTDTQYF. CDR3 sequence (DNA): TGTGCCAGCAGCTTTTCGGGCGGGACCACCACAGATACGCAGTATTTT.

There are many counts of this clonotype. The rearrangement uses TRBV7-8 and TRBJ1-1; unclear D gene. This CDR3 has 14 amino acids. The V gene lost 7 bases and the J gene lost 4 bases, with 16 bases spanning the gap. Germline-derived CDR1 and CDR2 are SGHVS and FQNEAQ. The CDR3 DNA reads as TGTGCCAGCACGTCGAGGGTCAGAGGCACTGAAGCTTTCTTT. Protein product: CASTSRVRGTEAFF.

This clonotype was recorded at least ten times. The gene calls are TRBV5-1 and TRBJ1-6; D may be TRBD1 (6 bases). In germline, CDR1 is SGHRS, CDR2 YFSETQ. V lost 4 bases and J 7 bases, leaving 15 bases between the germline ends. The CDR3 loop spans 15 amino acids. The CDR3 reads CASSPWTVSNSPLHF. In DNA, the CDR3 is TGCGCCAGCAGCCCGTGGACAGTTTCCAATTCACCCCTCCACTTT.

This clonotype was counted many times. V is TRBV5-1 and J is TRBJ2-3; no firm D call. The V end was cut by 3 bases, the J end by 2 bases, with 13 bases between. Germline V lookup: CDR1 SGHRS, CDR2 YFSETQ. This CDR3 comprises 15 residues. The CDR3 sequence: CASSSSIPHTDTQYF. In nucleotides, the CDR3 is TGCGCCAGCAGCTCGAGCATACCGCACACAGATACGCAGTATTTT. The full variable domain, its missing parts supplied by reference TRBV5-1 and TRBJ2-3, is KAGVTQTPRYLIKTRGQQVTLSCSPISGHRSVSWYQQTPGQGLQFLFEYFSETQRNKGNFPGRFSGRQFSNSRSEMNVSTLELGDSALYLCASSSSIPHTDTQYFGPGTRLTVL.

A note on this clonotype: The CDR3 carries no conserved terminal phenylalanine or tryptophan, so it likely arises from a read error. The chain couples TRBV4-1 to TRBJ1-5, with unresolved D. V dropped 0 bases and J dropped 10 bases, with 10 bases sitting between them. The CDR3 consists of 13 residues. Germline CDR1 reads MGHRA; CDR2 reads YSYEKL. The CDR3 DNA sequence: TGCGCCAGCAGCCAAGATCCGATGCACCCCCAGCATTCT. Its translation: CASSQDPMHPQHS.

This clonotype was seen repeatedly, ten times or more. This chain joins TRBV5-4 and TRBJ1-4; tentatively, D is TRBD1 (5 bases). This CDR3 is 15 amino acids long. Germline V lookup: CDR1 SGHNT, CDR2 YYREEE (reference sequence). V dropped 4 bases and J dropped 5 bases, with 15 bases sitting between them. CDR3 nucleotide sequence: TGTGCCAGCAGCCCCAACAGGAATCTGAATGAAAAACTGTTTTTT. The encoded protein is CASSPNRNLNEKLFF.

Ten or more counts support this clonotype. This rearrangement joins TRBV29-1 to TRBJ1-1; 8 nucleotides agree with TRBD1. CDR3 length: 14 residues. Germline V CDR1 and CDR2: SQVTM, ANQGSEA. Trimming at V came to 6 bases and at J to 4 bases, leaving 10 bases not matched to a gene. CDR3 loop: CSVPGQGRVTEAFF. The CDR3 bases are TGCAGCGTGCCCGGACAGGGTCGGGTCACTGAAGCTTTCTTT.

The DNA of the CDR3 is TGTGCCAGCAGCTTAGACAGGAGGATCAGCGAGCAGTACTTC. Encoded protein: CASSLDRRISEQYF. V and J are TRBV7-9 and TRBJ2-7; D tentatively fits TRBD1 or TRBD2 (5 bases each). Trimming shortened V by 1 base and J by 6 bases, and 13 bases separated the two germline ends. Germline V CDR1 and CDR2: SEHNR, FQNEAQ (reference sequence). The CDR3 loop spans 14 amino acids.

The chain has TRBV5-1 and TRBJ2-2; the D is unclear. CDR1 and CDR2 (germline): SGHRS, YFSETQ. V lost 5 bases to trimming and J lost 4 bases, with 15 bases between them. CDR3 length: 15 amino acids. Here the CDR3 reads CASREVAGRTGELFF. In DNA form, the CDR3 reads TGCGCCAGCAGGGAAGTGGCAGGCCGCACCGGGGAGCTGTTTTTT.

This clonotype has ten or more counts. V usage is TRBV27 and J usage is TRBJ2-1; unclear D gene. This CDR3 has 14 amino acids. The germline gives CDR1 MNHEY, CDR2 SMNVEV (reference sequence). Trimming took off 5 bases at V and 4 bases at J, with 12 bases between the two ends. The CDR3 bases are TGTGCCAGCAGTCCACCCTATGGATACAATGAGCAGTTCTTC. It encodes CASSPPYGYNEQFF.

This clonotype came up many times. V and J are TRBV7-7 and TRBJ1-1, with a weak D call TRBD1 (6 bases). Trimming cost V 0 bases and J 4 bases, with 15 bases left between them. Germline CDR1 SSHAT, CDR2 FNYEAQ (reference sequence). CDR3 length: 16 residues. The CDR3 region is CASSLAPGEMGTEAFF. The CDR3 nucleotides are TGTGCCAGCAGCTTAGCGCCAGGGGAAATGGGCACTGAAGCTTTCTTT.